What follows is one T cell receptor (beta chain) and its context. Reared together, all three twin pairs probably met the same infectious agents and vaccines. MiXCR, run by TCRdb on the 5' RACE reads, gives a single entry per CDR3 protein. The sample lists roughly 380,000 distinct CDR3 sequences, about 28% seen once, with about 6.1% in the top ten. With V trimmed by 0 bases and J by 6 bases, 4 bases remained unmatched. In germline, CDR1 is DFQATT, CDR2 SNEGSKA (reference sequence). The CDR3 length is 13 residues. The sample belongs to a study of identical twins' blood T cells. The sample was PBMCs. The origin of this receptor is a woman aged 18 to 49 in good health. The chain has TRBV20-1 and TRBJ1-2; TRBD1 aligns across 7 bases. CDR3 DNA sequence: TGCAGTGCTAGAGACGGCAGGGGGAATGGCTACACCTTC. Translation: CSARDGRGNGYTF.